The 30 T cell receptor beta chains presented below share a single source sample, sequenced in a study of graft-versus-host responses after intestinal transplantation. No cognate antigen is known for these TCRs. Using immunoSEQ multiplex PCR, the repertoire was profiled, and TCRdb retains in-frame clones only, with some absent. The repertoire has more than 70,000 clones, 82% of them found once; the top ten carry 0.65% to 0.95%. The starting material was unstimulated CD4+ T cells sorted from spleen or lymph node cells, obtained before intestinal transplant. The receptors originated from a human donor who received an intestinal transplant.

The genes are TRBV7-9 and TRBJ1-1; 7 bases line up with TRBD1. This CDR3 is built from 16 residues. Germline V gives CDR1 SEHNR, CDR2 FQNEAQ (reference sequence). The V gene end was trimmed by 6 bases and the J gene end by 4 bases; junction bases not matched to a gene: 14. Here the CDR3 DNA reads TGTGCCAGCAGTCCCACGACAGGGTGGGGTAGCACTGAAGCTTTCTTT. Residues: CASSPTTGWGSTEAFF.

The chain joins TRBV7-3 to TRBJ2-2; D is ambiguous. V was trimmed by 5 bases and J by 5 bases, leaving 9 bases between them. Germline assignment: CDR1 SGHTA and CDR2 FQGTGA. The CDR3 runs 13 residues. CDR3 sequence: CASSPTGTGELFF. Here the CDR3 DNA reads TGTGCCAGCAGCCCCACGGGTACCGGGGAGCTGTTTTTT.

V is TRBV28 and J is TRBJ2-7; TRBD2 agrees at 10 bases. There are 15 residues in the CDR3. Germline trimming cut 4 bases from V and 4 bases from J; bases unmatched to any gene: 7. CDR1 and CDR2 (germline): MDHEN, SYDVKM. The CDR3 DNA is TGTGCCAGCAGTTCAGCCGGGACTAGCGTTTACGAGCAGTACTTC. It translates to CASSSAGTSVYEQYF.

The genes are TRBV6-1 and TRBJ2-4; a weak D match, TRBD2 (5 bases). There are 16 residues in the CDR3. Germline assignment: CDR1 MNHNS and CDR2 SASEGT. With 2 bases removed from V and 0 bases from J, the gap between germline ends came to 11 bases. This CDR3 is CASSEPRGSAKNIQYF. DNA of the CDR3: TGTGCCAGCAGTGAACCCCGAGGGTCAGCCAAAAACATTCAGTACTTC.

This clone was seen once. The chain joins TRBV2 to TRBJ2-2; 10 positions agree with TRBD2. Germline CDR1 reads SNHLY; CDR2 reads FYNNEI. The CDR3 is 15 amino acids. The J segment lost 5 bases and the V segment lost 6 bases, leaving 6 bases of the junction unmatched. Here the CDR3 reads CASRTELAGTGELFF. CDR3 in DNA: TGTGCCAGCAGGACGGAACTAGCGGGAACCGGGGAGCTGTTTTTT.

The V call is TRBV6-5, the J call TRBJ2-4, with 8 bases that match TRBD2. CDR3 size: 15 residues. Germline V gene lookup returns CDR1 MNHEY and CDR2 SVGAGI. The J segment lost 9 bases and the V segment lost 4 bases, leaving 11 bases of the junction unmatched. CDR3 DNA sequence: TGTGCCAGCAGTTCCGGCGAGCGGGAGACGGCCATTCAGTACTTC. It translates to CASSSGERETAIQYF.

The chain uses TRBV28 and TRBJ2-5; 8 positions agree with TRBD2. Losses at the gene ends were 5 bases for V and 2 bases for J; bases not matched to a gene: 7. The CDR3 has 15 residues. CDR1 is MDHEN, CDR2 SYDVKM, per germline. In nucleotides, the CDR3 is TGTGCCAGCAGTGGACCCGGGACTAGTCAAGAGACCCAGTACTTC. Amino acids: CASSGPGTSQETQYF.

The CDR3 region is CASSVTQGAEAFF. The CDR3 nucleotides read TGTGCCAGCAGTGTAACCCAGGGGGCCGAAGCTTTCTTT. The chain combines TRBV6-1 with TRBJ1-1; TRBD1 aligns across 8 bases. V shed 4 bases, J shed 8 bases, and the junction held 6 bases outside the gene matches. The germline gives CDR1 MNHNS, CDR2 SASEGT. CDR3 length: 13 residues.

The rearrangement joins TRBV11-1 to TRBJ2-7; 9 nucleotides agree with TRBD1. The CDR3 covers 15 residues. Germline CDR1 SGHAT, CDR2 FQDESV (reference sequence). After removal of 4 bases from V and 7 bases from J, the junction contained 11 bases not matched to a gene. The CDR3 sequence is CASSWIRDRGGEQYF. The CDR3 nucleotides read TGTGCCAGCAGCTGGATAAGAGACAGGGGGGGGGAGCAGTACTTC.

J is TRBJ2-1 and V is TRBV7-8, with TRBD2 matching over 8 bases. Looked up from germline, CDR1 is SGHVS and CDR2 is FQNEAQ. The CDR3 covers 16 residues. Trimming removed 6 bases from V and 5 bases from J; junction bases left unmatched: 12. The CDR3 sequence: CASSPITGTRDNEQFF. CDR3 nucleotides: TGTGCCAGCAGTCCTATTACCGGGACTAGAGACAATGAGCAGTTCTTC.

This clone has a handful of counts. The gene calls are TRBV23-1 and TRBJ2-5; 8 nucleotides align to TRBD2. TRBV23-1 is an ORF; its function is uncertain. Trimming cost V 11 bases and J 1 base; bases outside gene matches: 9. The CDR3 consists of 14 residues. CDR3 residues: CARPRSGVQETQYF. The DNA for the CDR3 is TGCGCCCGACCTCGTAGCGGGGTCCAAGAGACCCAGTACTTC.

CDR3 coding DNA: TGTGCCAGAGAGGAGAGCGGGAGGCTAAGGGAGCAGTTCTTC. It specifies CAREESGRLREQFF. This chain links TRBV5-3 with TRBJ2-1, with 9 bases identical to TRBD2. TRBV5-3 is an ORF for which the function is uncertain. CDR3 length equals 14 residues. V lost 7 bases, J lost 10 bases, and 12 bases stayed unmatched.

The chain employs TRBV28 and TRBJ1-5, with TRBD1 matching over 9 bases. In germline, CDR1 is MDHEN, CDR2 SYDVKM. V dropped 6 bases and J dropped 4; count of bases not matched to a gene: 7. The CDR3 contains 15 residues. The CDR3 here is CASSSNRGLNQPQHF. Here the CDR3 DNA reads TGTGCCAGCAGCTCAAACAGGGGGCTTAATCAGCCCCAGCATTTT. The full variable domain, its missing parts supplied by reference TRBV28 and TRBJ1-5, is DVKVTQSSRYLVKRTGEKVFLECVQDMDHENMFWYRQDPGLGLRLIYFSYDVKMKEKGDIPEGYSVSREKKERFSLILESASTNQTSMYLCASSSNRGLNQPQHFGDGTRLSIL.

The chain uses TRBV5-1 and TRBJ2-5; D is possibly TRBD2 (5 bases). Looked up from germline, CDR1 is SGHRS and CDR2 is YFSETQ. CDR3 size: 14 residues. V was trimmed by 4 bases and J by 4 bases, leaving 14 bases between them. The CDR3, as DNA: TGCGCCAGCAGCGCCGGACTGATGCGAGAGACCCAGTACTTC. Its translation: CASSAGLMRETQYF.

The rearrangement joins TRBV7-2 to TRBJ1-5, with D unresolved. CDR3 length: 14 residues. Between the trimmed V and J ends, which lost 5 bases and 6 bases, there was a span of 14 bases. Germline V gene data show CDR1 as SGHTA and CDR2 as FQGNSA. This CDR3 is CASSPHPAGQPQHF. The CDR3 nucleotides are TGTGCCAGCAGCCCACACCCGGCGGGTCAGCCCCAGCATTTT.

The CDR3 DNA follows: TGTGCCAGCAGCTTCTCGACAGGGGGTTTTCCCTACGAGCAGTACTTC. It encodes CASSFSTGGFPYEQYF. The rearrangement joins TRBV7-6 to TRBJ2-7; 9 bases map to TRBD1. The ends lost 3 bases at V and 2 bases at J; junction bases unmatched: 8. Germline CDR1 and CDR2: SGHVS and FNYEAQ. The length of the CDR3 is 16 residues.

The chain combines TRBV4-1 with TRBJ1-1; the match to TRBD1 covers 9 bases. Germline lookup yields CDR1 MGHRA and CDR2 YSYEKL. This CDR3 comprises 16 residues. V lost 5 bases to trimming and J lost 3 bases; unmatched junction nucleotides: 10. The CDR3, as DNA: TGCGCCAGCAGCATCGGACAGGGGAGGGTTGACACTGAAGCTTTCTTT. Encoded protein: CASSIGQGRVDTEAFF.

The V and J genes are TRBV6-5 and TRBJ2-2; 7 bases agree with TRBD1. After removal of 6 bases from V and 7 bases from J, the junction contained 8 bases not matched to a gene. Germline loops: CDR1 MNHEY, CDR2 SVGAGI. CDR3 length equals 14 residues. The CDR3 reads CASSPTGVGGELFF. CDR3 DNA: TGTGCCAGCAGCCCCACAGGGGTGGGCGGGGAGCTGTTTTTT.

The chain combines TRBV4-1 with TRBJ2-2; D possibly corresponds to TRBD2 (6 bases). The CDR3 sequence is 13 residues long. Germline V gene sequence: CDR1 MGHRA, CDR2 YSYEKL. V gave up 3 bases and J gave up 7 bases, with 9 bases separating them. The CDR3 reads CASSHPTSGELFF. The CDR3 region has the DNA TGCGCCAGCAGCCACCCGACTAGCGGGGAGCTGTTTTTT.

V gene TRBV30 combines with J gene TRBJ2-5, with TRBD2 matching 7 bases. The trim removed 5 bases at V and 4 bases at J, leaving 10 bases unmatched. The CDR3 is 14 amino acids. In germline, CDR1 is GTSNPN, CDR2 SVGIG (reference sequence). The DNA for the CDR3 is TGTGCCTGGGCGGCTAGCGGACTTCTAGAGACCCAGTACTTC. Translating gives CAWAASGLLETQYF.

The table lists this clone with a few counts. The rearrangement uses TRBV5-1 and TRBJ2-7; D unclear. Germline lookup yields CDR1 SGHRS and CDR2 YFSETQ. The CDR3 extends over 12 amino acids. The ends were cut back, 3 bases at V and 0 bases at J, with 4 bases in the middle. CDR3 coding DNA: TGCGCCAGCAGCTCCGGCTCCTACGAGCAGTACTTC. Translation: CASSSGSYEQYF.

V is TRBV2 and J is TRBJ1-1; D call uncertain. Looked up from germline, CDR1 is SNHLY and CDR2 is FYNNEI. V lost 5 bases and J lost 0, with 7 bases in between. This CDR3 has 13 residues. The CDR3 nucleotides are TGTGCCAGCAGTTTTTCAGTGAACACTGAAGCTTTCTTT. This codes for CASSFSVNTEAFF.

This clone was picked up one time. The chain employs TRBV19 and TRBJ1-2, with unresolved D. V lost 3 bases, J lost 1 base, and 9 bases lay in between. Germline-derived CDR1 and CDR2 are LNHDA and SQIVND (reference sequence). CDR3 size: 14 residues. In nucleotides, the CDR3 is TGTGCCAGTAGTATGGGCGGGGATAACTATGGCTACACCTTC. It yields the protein CASSMGGDNYGYTF.

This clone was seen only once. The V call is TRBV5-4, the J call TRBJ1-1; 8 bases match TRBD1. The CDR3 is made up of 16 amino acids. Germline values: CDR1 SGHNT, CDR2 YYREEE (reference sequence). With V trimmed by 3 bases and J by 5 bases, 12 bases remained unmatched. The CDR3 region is CASSSMTGAWGTEAFF. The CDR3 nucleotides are TGTGCCAGCAGCTCAATGACAGGGGCCTGGGGGACTGAAGCTTTCTTT.

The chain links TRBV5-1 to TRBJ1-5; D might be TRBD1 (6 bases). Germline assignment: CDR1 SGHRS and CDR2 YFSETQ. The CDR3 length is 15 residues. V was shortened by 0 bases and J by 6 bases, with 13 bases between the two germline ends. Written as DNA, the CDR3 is TGCGCCAGCAGCTTGGATGGGGGCTCGGGTCAGCCCCAGCATTTT. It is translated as CASSLDGGSGQPQHF.

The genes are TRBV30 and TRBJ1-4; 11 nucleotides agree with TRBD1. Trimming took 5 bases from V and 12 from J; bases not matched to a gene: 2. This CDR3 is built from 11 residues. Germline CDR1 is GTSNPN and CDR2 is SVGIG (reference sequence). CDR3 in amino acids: CAWGDRGELFF. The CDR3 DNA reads TGTGCCTGGGGGGACAGGGGGGAACTGTTTTTT.

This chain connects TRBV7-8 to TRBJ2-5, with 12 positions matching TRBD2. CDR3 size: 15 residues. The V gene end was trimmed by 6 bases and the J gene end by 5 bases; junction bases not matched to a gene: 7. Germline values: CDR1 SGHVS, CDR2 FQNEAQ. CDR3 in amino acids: CASRPRLAGVETQYF. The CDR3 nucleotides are TGTGCCAGCAGACCCAGACTAGCGGGAGTGGAGACCCAGTACTTC. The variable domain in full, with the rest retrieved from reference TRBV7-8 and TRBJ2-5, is GAGVSQSPRYKVAKRGQDVALRCDPISGHVSLFWYQQALGQGPEFLTYFQNEAQLDKSGLPSDRFFAERPEGSVSTLKIQRTQQEDSAVYLCASRPRLAGVETQYFGPGTRLLVL.

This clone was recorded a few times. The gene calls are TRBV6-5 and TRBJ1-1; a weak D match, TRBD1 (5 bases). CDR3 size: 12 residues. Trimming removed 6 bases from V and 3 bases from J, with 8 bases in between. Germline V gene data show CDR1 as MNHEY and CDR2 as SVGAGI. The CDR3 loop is CASRDTYTEAFF. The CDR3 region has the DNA TGTGCCAGCAGGGACACCTACACTGAAGCTTTCTTT.

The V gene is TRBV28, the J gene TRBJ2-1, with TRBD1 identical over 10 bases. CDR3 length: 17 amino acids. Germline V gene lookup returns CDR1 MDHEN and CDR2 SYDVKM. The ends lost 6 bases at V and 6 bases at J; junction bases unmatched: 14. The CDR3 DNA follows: TGTGCCAGCAGCCGGGGCCGCGACAGGGGGCGGGCCAATGAGCAGTTCTTC. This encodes CASSRGRDRGRANEQFF.

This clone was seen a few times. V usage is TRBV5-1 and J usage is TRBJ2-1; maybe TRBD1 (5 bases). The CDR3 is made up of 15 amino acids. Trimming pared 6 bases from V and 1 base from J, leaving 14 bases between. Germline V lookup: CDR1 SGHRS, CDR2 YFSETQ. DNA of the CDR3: TGCGCCAGCACCGCCCAGGGATTTTCCTACAATGAGCAGTTCTTC. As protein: CASTAQGFSYNEQFF.